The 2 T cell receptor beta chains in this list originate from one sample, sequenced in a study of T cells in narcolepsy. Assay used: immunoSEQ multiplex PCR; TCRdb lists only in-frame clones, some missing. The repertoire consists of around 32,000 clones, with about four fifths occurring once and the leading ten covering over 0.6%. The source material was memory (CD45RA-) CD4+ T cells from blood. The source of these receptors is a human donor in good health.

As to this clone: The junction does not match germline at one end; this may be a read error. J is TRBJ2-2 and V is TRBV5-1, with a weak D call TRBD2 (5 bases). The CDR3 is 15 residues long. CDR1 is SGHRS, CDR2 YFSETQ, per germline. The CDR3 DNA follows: TGCGCCAGCAGTTTAACACCTGACTCACTCGGGAAGCTGTTTTTT. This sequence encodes CASSLTPDSLGKLFF. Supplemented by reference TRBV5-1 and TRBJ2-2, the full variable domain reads KAGVTQTPRYLIKTRGQQVTLSCSPISGHRSVSWYQQTPGQGLQFLFEYFSETQRNKGNFPGRFSGRQFSNSRSEMNVSTLELGDSALYLCASSLTPDSLGKLFFGEGSRLTVL.

The CDR3 DNA reads as TGTGCCAGCAGTGATCATACCAGGTCGCGGGAGACCCAGTACTTC. Protein product: CASSDHTRSRETQYF. V and J are TRBV25-1 and TRBJ2-5; D is unresolved. Germline CDR1 and CDR2: MGHDK and SYGVNS. The CDR3 has 15 residues. The V end lost 3 bases, the J end lost 5 bases, and 16 bases lay between the germline ends.